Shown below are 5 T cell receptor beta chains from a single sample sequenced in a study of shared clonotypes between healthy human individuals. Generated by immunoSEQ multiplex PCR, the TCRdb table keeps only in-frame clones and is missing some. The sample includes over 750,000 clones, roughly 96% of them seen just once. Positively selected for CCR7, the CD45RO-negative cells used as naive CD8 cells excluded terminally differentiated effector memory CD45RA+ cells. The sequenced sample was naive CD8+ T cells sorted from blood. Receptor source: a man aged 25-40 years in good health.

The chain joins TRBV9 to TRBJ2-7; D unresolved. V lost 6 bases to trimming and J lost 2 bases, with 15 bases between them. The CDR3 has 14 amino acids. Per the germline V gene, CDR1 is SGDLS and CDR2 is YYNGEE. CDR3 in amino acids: CASTTAPGAYEQYF. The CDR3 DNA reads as TGTGCCAGCACTACAGCCCCGGGTGCCTACGAGCAGTACTTC.

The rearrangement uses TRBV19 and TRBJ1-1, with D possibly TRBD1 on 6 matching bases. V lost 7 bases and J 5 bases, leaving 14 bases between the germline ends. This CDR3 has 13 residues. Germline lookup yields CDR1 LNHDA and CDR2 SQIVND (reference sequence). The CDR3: CASTAGVRTEAFF. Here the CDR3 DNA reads TGTGCCAGTACCGCAGGGGTACGAACTGAAGCTTTCTTT.

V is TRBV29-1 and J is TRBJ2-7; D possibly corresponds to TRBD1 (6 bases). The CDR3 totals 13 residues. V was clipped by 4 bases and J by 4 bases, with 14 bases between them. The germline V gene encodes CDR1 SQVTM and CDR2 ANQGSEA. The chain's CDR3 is CSVVDSDGYEQYF. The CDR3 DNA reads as TGCAGCGTTGTGGACAGCGACGGGTACGAGCAGTACTTC.

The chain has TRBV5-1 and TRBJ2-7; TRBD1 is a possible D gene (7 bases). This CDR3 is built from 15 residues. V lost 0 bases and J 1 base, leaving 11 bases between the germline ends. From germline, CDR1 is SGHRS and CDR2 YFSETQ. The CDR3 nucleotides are TGCGCCAGCAGCTTGGGAGCAGGGGGGTCCTACGAGCAGTACTTC. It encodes CASSLGAGGSYEQYF.

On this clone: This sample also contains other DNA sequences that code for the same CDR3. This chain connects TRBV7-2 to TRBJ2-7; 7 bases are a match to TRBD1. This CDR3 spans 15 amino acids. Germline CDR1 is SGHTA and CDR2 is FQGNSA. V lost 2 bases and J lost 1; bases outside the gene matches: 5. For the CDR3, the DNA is TGTGCCAGCAGCTTATGGGCAGGGGGTTCCTACGAGCAGTACTTC. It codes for CASSLWAGGSYEQYF. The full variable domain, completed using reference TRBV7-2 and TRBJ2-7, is GAGVSQSPSNKVTEKGKDVELRCDPISGHTALYWYRQSLGQGLEFLIYFQGNSAPDKSGLPSDRFSAERTGGSVSTLTIQRTQQEDSAVYLCASSLWAGGSYEQYFGPGTRLTVT.